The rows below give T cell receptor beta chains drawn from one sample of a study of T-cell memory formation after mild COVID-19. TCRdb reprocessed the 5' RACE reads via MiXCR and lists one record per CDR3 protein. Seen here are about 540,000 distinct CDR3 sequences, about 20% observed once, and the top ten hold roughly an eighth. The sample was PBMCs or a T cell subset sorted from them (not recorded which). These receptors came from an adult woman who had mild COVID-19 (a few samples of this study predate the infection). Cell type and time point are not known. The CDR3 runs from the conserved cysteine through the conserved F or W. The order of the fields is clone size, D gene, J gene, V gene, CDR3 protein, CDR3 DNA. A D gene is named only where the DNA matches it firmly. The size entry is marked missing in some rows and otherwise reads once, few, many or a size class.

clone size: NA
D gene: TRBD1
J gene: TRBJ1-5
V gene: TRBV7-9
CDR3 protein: CASSYSGTGDNQPQHF
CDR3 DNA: TGTGCCAGCAGCTACTCCGGGACAGGGGACAATCAGCCCCAGCATTTT

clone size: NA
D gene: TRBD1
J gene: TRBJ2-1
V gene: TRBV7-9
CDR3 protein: CASSLVGMTGTLWDEQFF
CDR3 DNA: TGTGCCAGCAGCTTAGTGGGGATGACAGGGACCCTTTGGGATGAGCAGTTCTTC

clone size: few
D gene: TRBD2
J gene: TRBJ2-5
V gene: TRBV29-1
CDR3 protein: CSVEGQSSGNRQAPQETQYF
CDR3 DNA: TGCAGCGTTGAAGGTCAATCTAGCGGGAACCGTCAGGCACCTCAAGAGACCCAGTACTTC

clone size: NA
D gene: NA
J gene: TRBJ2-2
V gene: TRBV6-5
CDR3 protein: CASSRKRLGGTGELFF
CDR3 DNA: TGTGCCAGCAGTAGGAAGCGTCTCGGGGGCACCGGGGAGCTGTTTTTT

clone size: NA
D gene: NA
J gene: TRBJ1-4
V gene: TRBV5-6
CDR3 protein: CASSLMDPGHGDEKLFF
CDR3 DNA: TGTGCCAGCAGCTTGATGGACCCTGGCCACGGTGACGAAAAACTGTTTTTT

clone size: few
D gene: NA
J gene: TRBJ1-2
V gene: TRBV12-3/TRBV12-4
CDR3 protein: CASSLGVRNYGYTF
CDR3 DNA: TGTGCCAGCAGTTTAGGTGTCAGGAACTATGGCTACACCTTC

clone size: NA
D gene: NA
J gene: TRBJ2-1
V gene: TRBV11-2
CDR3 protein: CASSYPLGRNEQFF
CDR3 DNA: TGTGCCAGCAGCTACCCCTTGGGGCGCAATGAGCAGTTCTTC

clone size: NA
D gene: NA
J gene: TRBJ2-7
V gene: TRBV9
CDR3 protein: CASSVATTAYEQYF
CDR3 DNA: TGTGCCAGCAGCGTAGCTACGACAGCCTACGAGCAGTACTTC

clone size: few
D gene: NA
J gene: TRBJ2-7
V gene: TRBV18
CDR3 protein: CASSPRGLGYEQYF
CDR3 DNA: TGTGCCAGCTCACCAAGGGGTTTAGGATACGAGCAGTACTTC

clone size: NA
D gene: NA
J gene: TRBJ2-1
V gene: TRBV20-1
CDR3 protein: CSASPAGKGNEQFF
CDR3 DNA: TGCAGTGCTAGTCCGGCGGGGAAGGGGAATGAGCAGTTCTTC

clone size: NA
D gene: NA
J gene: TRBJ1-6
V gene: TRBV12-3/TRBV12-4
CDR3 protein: CASSLGSPGSPLHF
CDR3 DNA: TGTGCCAGCAGTTTAGGCAGCCCTGGTTCACCCCTCCACTTT

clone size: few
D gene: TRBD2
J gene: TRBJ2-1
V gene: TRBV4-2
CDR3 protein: CASSRGLAGGTGYNEQFF
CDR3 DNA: TGTGCCAGCAGCCGCGGACTAGCGGGAGGGACAGGATACAATGAGCAGTTCTTC

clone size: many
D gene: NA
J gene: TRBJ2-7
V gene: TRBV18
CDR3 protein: CASSPTSSYEQYF
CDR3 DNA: TGTGCCAGCTCACCCACTAGCAGCTACGAGCAGTACTTC

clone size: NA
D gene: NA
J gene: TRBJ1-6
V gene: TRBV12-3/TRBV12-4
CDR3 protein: CASSWGRAPNSPLHF
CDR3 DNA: TGTGCCAGCAGTTGGGGTAGGGCTCCCAATTCACCCCTCCACTTT

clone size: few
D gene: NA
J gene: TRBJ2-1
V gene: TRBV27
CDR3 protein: CASSLYTSPGNEQFF
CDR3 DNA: TGTGCCAGCAGTTTATATACCTCCCCTGGAAATGAGCAGTTCTTC

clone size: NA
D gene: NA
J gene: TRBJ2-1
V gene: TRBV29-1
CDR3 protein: CSVAPLRAYNEQFF
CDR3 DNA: TGCAGCGTCGCCCCTCTACGGGCCTACAATGAGCAGTTCTTC

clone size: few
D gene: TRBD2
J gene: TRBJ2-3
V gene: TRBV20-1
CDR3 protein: CSASGTSATDTQYF
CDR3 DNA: TGCAGTGCTAGCGGGACTAGCGCCACAGATACGCAGTATTTT

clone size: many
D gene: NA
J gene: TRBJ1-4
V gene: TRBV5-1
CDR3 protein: CASSIGPATNEKLFF
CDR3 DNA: TGCGCCAGCAGCATCGGACCAGCAACTAATGAAAAACTGTTTTTT

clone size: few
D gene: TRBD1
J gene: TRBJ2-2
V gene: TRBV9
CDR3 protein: CASSASDRVTGELFF
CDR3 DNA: TGTGCCAGCAGCGCCTCGGACAGGGTGACCGGGGAGCTGTTTTTT

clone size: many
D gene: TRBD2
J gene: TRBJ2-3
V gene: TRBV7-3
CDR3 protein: CASSFRGGGDYSTDTQYF
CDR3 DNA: TGTGCCAGCAGCTTTCGCGGGGGGGGTGACTATAGCACAGATACGCAGTATTTT

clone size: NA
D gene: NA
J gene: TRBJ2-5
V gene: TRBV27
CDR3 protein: CASSFLPTDTLETQYF
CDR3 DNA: TGTGCCAGCAGTTTTCTGCCGACTGACACATTGGAGACCCAGTACTTC

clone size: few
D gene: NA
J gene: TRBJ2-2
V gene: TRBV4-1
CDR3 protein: CASSHSASWGGTGELFF
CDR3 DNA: TGCGCCAGCAGCCACTCCGCCAGCTGGGGCGGGACCGGGGAGCTGTTTTTT

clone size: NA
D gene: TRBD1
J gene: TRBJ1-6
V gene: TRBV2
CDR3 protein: CASSARTGSTPLHF
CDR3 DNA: TGTGCCAGCAGTGCGCGGACAGGGTCTACACCCCTCCACTTT

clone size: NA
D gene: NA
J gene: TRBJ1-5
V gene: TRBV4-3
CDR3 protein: CASSQERFSNQPQHF
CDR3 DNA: TGCGCCAGCAGCCAAGAGAGATTTAGCAATCAGCCCCAGCATTTT

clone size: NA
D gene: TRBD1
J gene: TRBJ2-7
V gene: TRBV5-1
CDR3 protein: CASSEGQGAEEQYF
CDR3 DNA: TGCGCCAGCAGCGAGGGACAGGGGGCGGAAGAGCAGTACTTC

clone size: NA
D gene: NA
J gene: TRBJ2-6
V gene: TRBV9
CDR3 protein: CASSPQGYSGANVLTF
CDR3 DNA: TGTGCCAGCAGCCCACAGGGCTACTCTGGGGCCAACGTCCTGACTTTC

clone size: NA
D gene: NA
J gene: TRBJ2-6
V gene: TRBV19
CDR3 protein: CASSISRARSSGANVLTF
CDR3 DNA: TGTGCCAGTAGTATCTCCAGGGCAAGAAGCTCTGGGGCCAACGTCCTGACTTTC

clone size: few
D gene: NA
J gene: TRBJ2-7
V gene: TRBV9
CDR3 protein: CASSLFDSSSYEQYF
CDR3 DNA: TGTGCCAGCAGCCTTTTCGACAGTAGCTCCTACGAGCAGTACTTC

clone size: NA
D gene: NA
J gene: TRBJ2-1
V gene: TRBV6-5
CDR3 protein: CASSYGNRLEQFF
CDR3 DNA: TGTGCCAGCAGTTACGGAAACCGCTTAGAGCAGTTCTTC